Shown below are 29 T cell receptor beta chains from a single sample sequenced in a study of lymphopenia after photon versus proton radiotherapy. The protocol was immunoSEQ multiplex PCR, while the TCRdb copy is restricted to in-frame clones and leaves out a portion. The data show tens of thousands of clones, with around 88% seen just once and approximately 1.3% held by the top ten. The starting material was peripheral blood, obtained from a patient treated with proton-based radiotherapy. Receptor source: a man aged 60 to 75 with pancreatic cancer.

The chain recombines TRBV18 with TRBJ2-7; 10 nucleotides agree with TRBD1. The J segment lost 9 bases and the V segment lost 3 bases, leaving 17 bases of the junction unmatched. The CDR3 spans 17 residues. Per the germline V gene, CDR1 is KGHSH and CDR2 is LQKENI. The CDR3 DNA sequence: TGTGCCAGCTCACCGGGACAGGGGTCTAGCGGACAACTGGGGCAGTACTTC. The encoded protein is CASSPGQGSSGQLGQYF.

V gene TRBV19 combines with J gene TRBJ1-1, with D possibly TRBD1 on 5 matching bases. V was cut by 3 bases and J by 1 base, with 12 bases left in between. Germline values: CDR1 LNHDA, CDR2 SQIVND (reference sequence). The length of the CDR3 is 15 residues. The CDR3 sequence: CASSIPGQGNTEAFF. The CDR3, as DNA: TGTGCCAGTAGTATTCCTGGGCAGGGGAACACTGAAGCTTTCTTT.

The rearrangement joins TRBV7-2 to TRBJ2-6, with D tentatively TRBD1 or TRBD2 (5 bases each). The V gene lost 5 bases and the J gene lost 0 bases, with 8 bases spanning the gap. Germline V gene data show CDR1 as SGHTA and CDR2 as FQGNSA. The CDR3 is 15 residues long. CDR3 sequence (DNA): TGTGCCAGCAGCCGAGGGGTCTCTGGGGCCAACGTCCTGACTTTC. It encodes CASSRGVSGANVLTF. The full variable domain, its missing parts supplied by reference TRBV7-2 and TRBJ2-6, is GAGVSQSPSNKVTEKGKDVELRCDPISGHTALYWYRQSLGQGLEFLIYFQGNSAPDKSGLPSDRFSAERTGGSVSTLTIQRTQQEDSAVYLCASSRGVSGANVLTFGAGSRLTVL.

V usage is TRBV6-5 and J usage is TRBJ1-4, with a tentative D call TRBD1 (5 bases). V shed 8 bases and J shed 7 bases, with 17 bases lying between them. The CDR3 contains 14 residues. Germline V CDR1 and CDR2: MNHEY, SVGAGI. This CDR3 is CASRAPGLGEKLFF. The DNA for the CDR3 is TGTGCCAGCCGGGCCCCGGGGCTGGGTGAAAAACTGTTTTTT.

The chain carries TRBV5-1 and TRBJ1-1, with 7 positions matching TRBD1. The CDR3 loop spans 13 amino acids. CDR1 and CDR2 (germline): SGHRS, YFSETQ. Unmatched junction bases numbered 5, after V lost 4 bases and J lost 5 bases. For the CDR3, the DNA is TGCGCCAGCAGCGTTTCAGGGGGAACTGAAGCTTTCTTT. It is translated as CASSVSGGTEAFF.

The J gene is TRBJ2-1, the V gene TRBV4-2; a possible D gene is TRBD2 (6 bases). The V gene lost 1 base and the J gene lost 3 bases, with 13 bases spanning the gap. The CDR3 is made up of 16 amino acids. Germline CDR1 LGHNA, CDR2 YNFKEQ. The DNA of the CDR3 is TGTGCCAGCAGCCAAGGAGGTAGCGGAGGCTACAATGAGCAGTTCTTC. Translation gives CASSQGGSGGYNEQFF.

This chain links TRBV27 with TRBJ2-1; D is unresolved. Germline assignment: CDR1 MNHEY and CDR2 SMNVEV (reference sequence). V lost 0 bases to trimming and J lost 1 base, with 4 bases between them. The CDR3 spans 14 residues. CDR3 bases: TGTGCCAGCAGTTTATCAGGGTCCTACAATGAGCAGTTCTTC. Residues: CASSLSGSYNEQFF.

The genes are TRBV5-6 and TRBJ2-6; D gene uncertain. This CDR3 is built from 13 residues. The V gene's germline CDR1 is SGHDT and CDR2 YYEEEE. The V end lost 1 base, the J end lost 4 bases, and 3 bases lay between the germline ends. The DNA for the CDR3 is TGTGCCAGCAGCTTGCCCGGGGCCAACGTCCTGACTTTC. This encodes CASSLPGANVLTF.

This chain uses TRBV6-5 with TRBJ2-7; D is undetermined. V shed 2 bases and J shed 0 bases, with 11 bases lying between them. Germline V gene lookup returns CDR1 MNHEY and CDR2 SVGAGI. There are 15 residues in the CDR3. The CDR3 nucleotides are TGTGCCAGCAGTTACGGCGGCCGTAGCTCCTACGAGCAGTACTTC. Translating it yields CASSYGGRSSYEQYF.

This sequence joins TRBV21-1 and TRBJ1-1. TRBV21-1 is a recognized pseudogene. The CDR3 is 14 amino acids. CDR3 nucleotides: TGTGCCAGCAGCAAAGGAACTGTGGGCACTGAAGCTTTCTTT. Translation gives CASSKGTVGTEAFF.

This chain joins TRBV19 and TRBJ2-1; D unclear. The CDR3 covers 15 residues. The V end lost 5 bases, the J end lost 4 bases, and 15 bases lay between the germline ends. Looked up from germline, CDR1 is LNHDA and CDR2 is SQIVND (reference sequence). CDR3 DNA sequence: TGTGCCAGTAGTTCCCCGACCCGAGCGTACAATGAGCAGTTCTTC. It yields the protein CASSSPTRAYNEQFF.

V is TRBV2 and J is TRBJ2-7; D is ambiguous. Trimming cost V 4 bases and J 3 bases, with 16 bases left between them. CDR1 and CDR2 (germline): SNHLY, FYNNEI. The CDR3 runs 15 residues. The CDR3 spells CASSVQELLRYEQYF. As DNA, the CDR3 is TGTGCCAGCAGTGTTCAGGAACTATTACGCTACGAGCAGTACTTC.

V and J are TRBV9 and TRBJ1-1, with D hard to call. Germline assignment: CDR1 SGDLS and CDR2 YYNGEE. The germline V and J ends were trimmed by 3 bases and 3 bases, with 12 bases remaining between them. This CDR3 has 14 amino acids. CDR3 in amino acids: CASSEGPRHTEAFF. The CDR3 nucleotides read TGTGCCAGCAGCGAAGGCCCACGTCACACTGAAGCTTTCTTT.

The chain employs TRBV6-1 and TRBJ2-7; TRBD2 matches 11 bases. This CDR3 contains 13 residues. V trimming: 7 bases; J trimming: 9 bases; junction bases outside the gene matches: 8. CDR1 and CDR2 from the germline V gene are MNHNS and SASEGT. CDR3 in amino acids: CASNPSGRSVQYF. In DNA form, the CDR3 reads TGTGCCAGCAATCCTAGCGGGAGGTCGGTGCAGTACTTC.

This sequence joins TRBV7-2 and TRBJ2-2; D not resolved. Germline V gene data show CDR1 as SGHTA and CDR2 as FQGNSA. The V end was cut by 3 bases, the J end by 10 bases, with 9 bases between. The CDR3 sequence is 12 residues long. DNA for the CDR3: TGTGCCAGCAGCTTCCCGTATTCGGAGCTGTTTTTT. Amino acids: CASSFPYSELFF.

This chain connects TRBV9 to TRBJ1-5; 8 nucleotides align to TRBD1. Trimming took 4 bases from V and 6 from J; bases not matched to a gene: 6. The CDR3 is made up of 14 amino acids. Germline CDR1 reads SGDLS; CDR2 reads YYNGEE. The CDR3, as DNA: TGTGCCAGCAGCCCAAGACAGGGGCCTCAGCCCCAGCATTTT. Residues: CASSPRQGPQPQHF.

The chain recombines TRBV30 with TRBJ1-4; D gene unclear. Germline V gives CDR1 GTSNPN, CDR2 SVGIG (reference sequence). The CDR3 is 14 amino acids. Trimming removed 4 bases at V and 0 bases at J, with 9 bases between. The CDR3 loop is CAWTGGTTNEKLFF. CDR3 sequence (DNA): TGTGCCTGGACGGGCGGAACAACTAATGAAAAACTGTTTTTT.

Here the CDR3 DNA reads TGTGCCAGCAGTGAATGGCCTACTTCGGGGCGAAACACCATATATTTT. This sequence encodes CASSEWPTSGRNTIYF. The chain uses TRBV6-1 and TRBJ1-3, with D possibly being TRBD1 (5 bases). The germline gives CDR1 MNHNS, CDR2 SASEGT. V was pared by 2 bases and J by 5 bases, with 16 bases between. This CDR3 is 16 amino acids long.

The gene calls are TRBV4-1 and TRBJ1-5; TRBD1 might be the D (6 bases). CDR3 length: 16 residues. Germline CDR1 and CDR2: MGHRA and YSYEKL. V lost 0 bases, J lost 3 bases, and 12 bases lay in between. CDR3 sequence (DNA): TGCGCCAGCAGCCAAGAAGGGGCAGGGGTCAATCAGCCCCAGCATTTT. Translated: CASSQEGAGVNQPQHF.

The genes are TRBV9 and TRBJ2-1, with a tentative D call TRBD1 (5 bases). Germline-derived CDR1 and CDR2 are SGDLS and YYNGEE. This CDR3 comprises 16 residues. V was clipped by 0 bases and J by 5 bases, with 15 bases between them. In nucleotides, the CDR3 is TGTGCCAGCAGCGTAGGGGCAGGGCGGACGGACAATGAGCAGTTCTTC. This translates into CASSVGAGRTDNEQFF. The whole variable domain, filled in from reference TRBV9 and TRBJ2-1, reads DSGVTQTPKHLITATGQRVTLRCSPRSGDLSVYWYQQSLDQGLQFLIQYYNGEERAKGNILERFSAQQFPDLHSELNLSSLELGDSALYFCASSVGAGRTDNEQFFGPGTRLTVL.

The chain uses TRBV27 and TRBJ1-1; D unresolved. Trimming left V 2 bases short and J 1 base short, with 5 bases between. The CDR3 consists of 13 residues. CDR1 MNHEY and CDR2 SMNVEV come from the germline V gene (reference sequence). The CDR3 loop reads CASSLRQNTEAFF. The CDR3 region has the DNA TGTGCCAGCAGTTTACGACAGAACACTGAAGCTTTCTTT.

This chain uses TRBV7-9 with TRBJ2-7, with D possibly matching TRBD2 (5 bases). Trimming took off 6 bases at V and 3 bases at J, with 21 bases between the two ends. The CDR3 has 16 residues. Germline V gene lookup returns CDR1 SEHNR and CDR2 FQNEAQ (reference sequence). The CDR3 coding sequence is TGTGCCAGCAGGCCGCTTGAGCGGAGCGAGAACTACGAGCAGTACTTC. Protein product: CASRPLERSENYEQYF.

This clone was seen only once. This chain joins TRBV28 and TRBJ1-2; D is uncertain. Germline V lookup: CDR1 MDHEN, CDR2 SYDVKM. The CDR3 runs to 12 residues. The V gene lost 4 bases and the J gene lost 4 bases, with 7 bases spanning the gap. CDR3 amino acids: CASSSLPYGYTF. The CDR3 DNA reads as TGTGCCAGCAGTTCCCTCCCCTATGGCTACACCTTC.

The chain joins TRBV9 to TRBJ1-3; 7 nucleotides align to TRBD1. Trimming removed 4 bases from V and 0 bases from J; junction bases left unmatched: 4. The CDR3 runs to 15 residues. Germline CDR1 and CDR2: SGDLS and YYNGEE. The CDR3 nucleotides are TGTGCCAGCAGCCTTCAGGGGGTCTCTGGAAACACCATATATTTT. It specifies CASSLQGVSGNTIYF. Complete variable domain (other parts from reference TRBV9 and TRBJ1-3): DSGVTQTPKHLITATGQRVTLRCSPRSGDLSVYWYQQSLDQGLQFLIQYYNGEERAKGNILERFSAQQFPDLHSELNLSSLELGDSALYFCASSLQGVSGNTIYFGEGSWLTVV.

V and J are TRBV7-9 and TRBJ1-2; 12 nucleotides agree with TRBD1. CDR1 SEHNR and CDR2 FQNEAQ come from the germline V gene (reference sequence). V lost 5 bases to trimming and J lost 4 bases; unmatched junction nucleotides: 5. The CDR3 has 15 amino acids. The CDR3 sequence: CASSPRDRGPYGYTF. For the CDR3, the DNA is TGTGCCAGCAGCCCTCGGGACAGGGGGCCCTATGGCTACACCTTC.

This chain uses TRBV10-1 with TRBJ2-5; D possibly corresponds to TRBD2 (5 bases). This CDR3 contains 13 residues. Germline CDR1 WNHNN, CDR2 SYGVQD (reference sequence). V was shortened by 8 bases and J by 6 bases, with 16 bases between the two germline ends. The CDR3 sequence: CASPFEGRKTQYF. The CDR3 DNA sequence: TGCGCCAGCCCTTTTGAGGGAAGAAAGACCCAGTACTTC.

The rearrangement links TRBV6-1 to TRBJ1-3; D is perhaps TRBD1 (6 bases). This CDR3 has 15 amino acids. The germline V gene has CDR1 MNHNS and CDR2 SASEGT. The V gene lost 6 bases and the J gene lost 2 bases, with 14 bases spanning the gap. The CDR3, as DNA: TGTGCCAGCAGCGAACAGGGATCCCCTGGAAACACCATATATTTT. Protein sequence: CASSEQGSPGNTIYF.

This chain links TRBV19 with TRBJ2-5; a weak D match, TRBD1 (6 bases). The CDR3 has 13 amino acids. V lost 10 bases and J lost 5, with 17 bases in between. The V gene's germline CDR1 is LNHDA and CDR2 SQIVND (reference sequence). Here the CDR3 reads CATSQGMWETQYF. The CDR3 nucleotides are TGTGCCACTAGCCAGGGGATGTGGGAGACCCAGTACTTC.

The gene calls are TRBV11-2 and TRBJ2-7; D is ambiguous. Trimming stripped 5 bases from V and 2 bases from J, with 22 bases between. This CDR3 is 17 amino acids long. Per the germline V gene, CDR1 is SGHAT and CDR2 is FQNNGV. CDR3 nucleotide sequence: TGTGCCAGCAGCCCTCGGGCCCTTGGCGTTACCGCCTACGAGCAGTACTTC. Encoded protein: CASSPRALGVTAYEQYF.